This entry features one T cell receptor beta chain sequence. The sample belongs to a study of T cell responses to AZD1222 COVID-19 vaccine. The J segment lost 4 bases and the V segment lost 1 base, leaving 12 bases of the junction unmatched. Per the germline V gene, CDR1 is LGHNT and CDR2 is FRNRAP. CDR3 length: 18 residues. Some clones are missing from TCRdb's copy, which holds only in-frame ones; the method was immunoSEQ multiplex PCR. The data contain roughly 78,000 clones, roughly 85% of them seen just once; the ten biggest clones take up 2.5% to 3%. Sequencing used peripheral blood, obtained on day 0 of AZD1222 vaccination. The chain joins TRBV12-5 to TRBJ2-1; 8 nucleotides agree with TRBD1. The clonotype originates from an adult in good health. CDR3 region: CASGLGYMDREKYNEQFF. CDR3 sequence (DNA): TGTGCTAGTGGTTTGGGCTATATGGACAGGGAGAAGTACAATGAGCAGTTCTTC.